This T cell receptor (beta chain) was observed in a study of CD8+CD57+ T cells in acquired aplastic anemia. The CDR3 is 12 residues long. Germline loops: CDR1 MNHNS, CDR2 SASEGT. The V and J ends lost 10 bases and 3 bases respectively, with 10 bases between them. The TCR beta profiling, which covered VDJ combination and CDR3 sequence, was carried out using genomic DNA as the template. TCRdb ran MiXCR on the reads and lists one entry per CDR3 protein. In the table there are some 150,000 distinct CDR3 sequences, roughly two fifths of which are singletons. The V and J genes are TRBV6-1 and TRBJ1-5; no clear D. The material sequenced was sorted CD4+, CD8+, or CD8+CD57+ T cells (not recorded which) from PBMCs. The source is a human donor in good health, serving as a control. The CDR3 DNA is TGTGCCATCGGGGAATTCAATCAGCCCCAGCATTTT. It specifies CAIGEFNQPQHF.